The 11 T cell receptor beta chains below all came from one sample that was sequenced in a study of blood T cells in healthy people across ages. A second PCR of 7 to 11 cycles used a sample-barcoded 5' primer and a J-beta primer mix. TCRdb re-called the 5' RACE reads through MiXCR, storing one row per CDR3 protein. The profile covers about 760,000 distinct CDR3 sequences, with around 50% appearing a single time and about a quarter taken by the ten largest. The sample comprised blood. The receptors shown here come from a man aged 35 to 55 in good health.

The rearrangement links TRBV10-3 to TRBJ2-7, with D perhaps matching TRBD2 (5 bases). CDR1 and CDR2 (germline): ENHRY, SYGVKD. V shed 2 bases and J shed 6 bases, with 17 bases lying between them. This CDR3 is built from 15 residues. The CDR3 region is CAISETSLQSGEQYF. CDR3 DNA sequence: TGTGCCATCAGTGAGACTAGTCTTCAGTCAGGCGAGCAGTACTTC.

This clonotype was observed once. The V gene is TRBV12-3 or TRBV12-4, the J gene TRBJ2-5; D not resolved. This CDR3 is built from 16 residues. Trimming removed 3 bases at V and 2 bases at J, with 16 bases between. This CDR3 reads CASSLRFWDGQETQYF. In DNA, the CDR3 is TGTGCCAGCAGTTTGAGATTTTGGGATGGACAAGAGACCCAGTACTTC.

This sequence joins TRBV7-9 and TRBJ2-4; 9 bases are a match to TRBD2. Judging by the DNA end, TRBJ2-7 fits better; the J call may be wrong. Germline lookup yields CDR1 SEHNR and CDR2 FQNEAQ (reference sequence). The CDR3 consists of 14 residues. The CDR3 bases are TGTGCCAGCAGCACCCCCTTAGCGGGAGACGAGCAGTACTTC. Its translation: CASSTPLAGDEQYF.

This sequence joins TRBV7-2 and TRBJ2-3, with 9 bases matching TRBD2. CDR3 length: 16 amino acids. Germline CDR1 is SGHTA and CDR2 is FQGNSA. The V gene end was trimmed by 5 bases and the J gene end by 3 bases; junction bases not matched to a gene: 9. CDR3 protein: CASSQQSGLATDTQYF. The DNA of the CDR3 is TGTGCCAGCAGCCAACAATCGGGACTAGCAACAGATACGCAGTATTTT.

The rearrangement uses TRBV19 and TRBJ2-2; 12 bases line up with TRBD2. Germline lookup yields CDR1 LNHDA and CDR2 SQIVND (reference sequence). There are 18 residues in the CDR3. V was clipped by 7 bases and J by 7 bases; unmatched bases: 16. CDR3 residues: CASKDPGTSGPVVGELFF. The CDR3 DNA follows: TGTGCCAGTAAAGACCCCGGGACTAGCGGGCCCGTGGTCGGGGAGCTGTTTTTT.

This clonotype was seen a handful of times. The CDR3 here is CSVDRQGVEAFF. As DNA, the CDR3 is TGCAGCGTTGACCGGCAGGGGGTAGAAGCTTTCTTT. The genes are TRBV29-1 and TRBJ1-1; 7 bases fit TRBD1. Germline lookup yields CDR1 SQVTM and CDR2 ANQGSEA. The CDR3 is 12 amino acids. Trimming at V came to 3 bases and at J to 8 bases, leaving 6 bases not matched to a gene.

The table lists this clonotype with a count of one. Relative to the germline gene, one junction end is altered; a read error may explain this. The gene calls are TRBV20-1 and TRBJ1-2; the match to TRBD1 covers 8 bases. Germline loops: CDR1 DFQATT, CDR2 SNEGSKA (reference sequence). There are 14 residues in the CDR3. CDR3: CSAIPGQAFGGSTF. CDR3 DNA sequence: TGCAGTGCTATACCGGGACAGGCGTTCGGGGGCTCCACCTTC.

The rearrangement uses TRBV20-1 and TRBJ1-1; D perhaps matches TRBD1 (5 bases). The germline V gene has CDR1 DFQATT and CDR2 SNEGSKA (reference sequence). With 6 bases removed from V and 1 base from J, the gap between germline ends came to 15 bases. The CDR3 runs to 14 residues. CDR3 DNA: TGCAGTGCGGACCGGGACGGGGCGAACACTGAAGCTTTCTTT. Translated, it gives CSADRDGANTEAFF.

This clonotype has only a few counts. The CDR3, as DNA: TGTGCCAGCAGTTTAACCGGGGACCTAACCTACGAGCAGTACTTC. It encodes CASSLTGDLTYEQYF. The chain recombines TRBV27 with TRBJ2-7; D is perhaps TRBD1 or TRBD2 (5 bases each). Germline CDR1 MNHEY, CDR2 SMNVEV (reference sequence). V was shortened by 2 bases and J by 2 bases, with 13 bases between the two germline ends. CDR3 length: 15 residues.

This clonotype was detected only once. The chain carries TRBV5-1 and TRBJ2-1; D ambiguous. Trimming removed 0 bases at V and 0 bases at J, with 10 bases between. Germline lookup yields CDR1 SGHRS and CDR2 YFSETQ. The CDR3 runs to 16 residues. CDR3 protein: CASSLGGKTSYNEQFF. CDR3 sequence (DNA): TGCGCCAGCAGCTTGGGCGGAAAAACCTCCTACAATGAGCAGTTCTTC.

This clonotype was picked up a small number of times. This chain joins TRBV29-1 and TRBJ1-5; possibly TRBD1 for D (6 bases). Germline loops: CDR1 SQVTM, CDR2 ANQGSEA. This CDR3 has 13 amino acids. The germline V and J ends were trimmed by 5 bases and 0 bases, with 8 bases remaining between them. The CDR3 loop reads CSVRTASNQPQHF. The CDR3 DNA follows: TGCAGCGTTAGGACAGCTAGCAATCAGCCCCAGCATTTT.